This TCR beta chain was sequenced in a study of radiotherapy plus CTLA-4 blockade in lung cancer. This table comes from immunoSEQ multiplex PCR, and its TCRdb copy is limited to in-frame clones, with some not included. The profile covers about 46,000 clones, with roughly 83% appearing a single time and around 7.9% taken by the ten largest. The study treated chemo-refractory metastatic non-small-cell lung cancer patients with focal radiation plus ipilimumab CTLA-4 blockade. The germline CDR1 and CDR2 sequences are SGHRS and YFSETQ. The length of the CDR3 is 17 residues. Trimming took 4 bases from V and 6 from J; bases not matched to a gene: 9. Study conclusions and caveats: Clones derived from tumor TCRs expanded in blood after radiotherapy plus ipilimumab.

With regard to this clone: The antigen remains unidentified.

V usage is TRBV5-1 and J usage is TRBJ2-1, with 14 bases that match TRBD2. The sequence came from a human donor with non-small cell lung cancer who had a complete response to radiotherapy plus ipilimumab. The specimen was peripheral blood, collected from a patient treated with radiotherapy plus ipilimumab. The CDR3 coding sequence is TGCGCCAGCAGCCCTGGGACTAGCGGGGGTCCGGGCAATGAGCAGTTCTTC. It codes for CASSPGTSGGPGNEQFF.